These 22 T cell receptor beta chains share one sample of origin, sequenced in a study of cytomegalovirus exposure and HLA in healthy donors. Using immunoSEQ multiplex PCR, the repertoire was profiled, and TCRdb retains in-frame clones only, with some absent. The repertoire has 210,000 or so clones, just over 85% of them found once; the top ten carry about 2.9%. Sequencing was done on a sample of PBMCs. All receptors derive from a woman in her late teens or twenties in good health and CMV-seronegative.

J is TRBJ2-7 and V is TRBV28; a weak D match, TRBD1 (5 bases). The CDR3 covers 15 residues. V gave up 6 bases and J gave up 4 bases, with 19 bases separating them. The V gene's germline CDR1 is MDHEN and CDR2 SYDVKM. The CDR3 DNA is TGTGCCAGCAGCCCGCCAGGGCGCCCCGGGTACGAGCAGTACTTC. It is translated as CASSPPGRPGYEQYF.

The chain is built from TRBV13 and TRBJ1-2, with D hard to call. V was clipped by 8 bases and J by 7 bases, with 11 bases between them. From germline, CDR1 is PRHDT and CDR2 FYEKMQ (reference sequence). The CDR3 consists of 11 residues. The DNA of the CDR3 is TGTGCCAGCGGTCAGCTAGCTGGCTACACCTTC. This sequence encodes CASGQLAGYTF.

The table lists this clone with a few counts. The chain links TRBV10-3 to TRBJ1-2; tentative D call: TRBD1 (6 bases). This CDR3 comprises 14 residues. Germline V gene data show CDR1 as ENHRY and CDR2 as SYGVKD. V was pared by 0 bases and J by 6 bases, with 11 bases between. CDR3 coding DNA: TGTGCCATCAGTGAGTCCCAGGGGAAAGATGGCTACACCTTC. It is translated as CAISESQGKDGYTF.

There are a few counts of this clone. The chain employs TRBV6-5 and TRBJ1-2, with D maybe TRBD1 (6 bases). The CDR3 extends over 15 amino acids. Deletions cut 5 bases from V and 0 bases from J, with 13 bases between. Germline V CDR1 and CDR2: MNHEY, SVGAGI. DNA for the CDR3: TGTGCCAGCAGTCAAGACAGGTCAGCTAACTATGGCTACACCTTC. Amino acids: CASSQDRSANYGYTF.

This clone was seen only once. The chain combines TRBV27 with TRBJ1-1; 8 positions agree with TRBD1. The trim removed 3 bases at V and 4 bases at J, leaving 10 bases unmatched. Per the germline V gene, CDR1 is MNHEY and CDR2 is SMNVEV (reference sequence). The CDR3 extends over 16 amino acids. The CDR3 reads CASSFSQGQVGTEAFF. The CDR3 DNA reads TGTGCCAGCAGTTTCTCACAGGGACAGGTCGGCACTGAAGCTTTCTTT.

Worth noting for this clone: In the same sample, other DNA sequences code for this CDR3. This chain uses TRBV15 with TRBJ2-5, with D uncertain. This CDR3 is 13 amino acids long. V lost 1 base and J lost 3, with 6 bases in between. CDR1 is LNHNV, CDR2 YYDKDF, per germline (reference sequence). Here the CDR3 DNA reads TGTGCCACCAGCAGAGTCGAGGAAGAGACCCAGTACTTC. Protein sequence: CATSRVEEETQYF.

Notes on this clone: This probably arose from a read error, given a far larger clone one base away. The CDR3 region has the DNA TGTGCCAGCAGCTCCGGACTAGCGGGAGGCTACGAGCAGTACTTC. Protein sequence: CASSSGLAGGYEQYF. This rearrangement joins TRBV2 to TRBJ2-7, with 14 bases identical to TRBD2. This CDR3 has 15 amino acids. V shed 6 bases and J 3 bases; nucleotides not matched to a gene: 4. CDR1 is SNHLY and CDR2 is FYNNEI in the germline V gene. The full variable domain, its missing parts supplied by reference TRBV2 and TRBJ2-7, is EPEVTQTPSHQVTQMGQEVILRCVPISNHLYFYWYRQILGQKVEFLVSFYNNEISEKSEIFDDQFSVERPDGSNFTLKIRSTKLEDSAMYFCASSSGLAGGYEQYFGPGTRLTVT.

This chain uses TRBV20-1 with TRBJ1-2, with D tentatively TRBD1 (6 bases). CDR3 length: 11 residues. The germline gives CDR1 DFQATT, CDR2 SNEGSKA (reference sequence). Between the trimmed V and J ends, which lost 4 bases and 8 bases, there was a span of 11 bases. The DNA for the CDR3 is TGCAGTGCTAAACAGGGAGAGGGCTACACCTTC. This gives the protein CSAKQGEGYTF.

The chain employs TRBV10-2 and TRBJ2-2; D ambiguous. CDR1 is WSHSY and CDR2 is SAAADI in the germline V gene. The CDR3 extends over 16 amino acids. Trimming stripped 5 bases from V and 2 bases from J, with 15 bases between. CDR3 sequence: CASSHLDIVNTGELFF. In DNA, the CDR3 is TGCGCCAGCAGTCACCTTGACATTGTTAACACCGGGGAGCTGTTTTTT.

This clone appeared a few times. This chain joins TRBV5-8 and TRBJ1-1; the D is unclear. Germline V CDR1 and CDR2: SGHTS, YDEGEE. The CDR3 has 13 residues. Trimming cost V 2 bases and J 3 bases, with 8 bases left between them. The CDR3 sequence is CASSFNPDTEAFF. In DNA form, the CDR3 reads TGTGCCAGCAGCTTTAACCCGGACACTGAAGCTTTCTTT.

V and J are TRBV7-9 and TRBJ2-3; 9 bases map to TRBD2. Germline V gene lookup returns CDR1 SEHNR and CDR2 FQNEAQ (reference sequence). V dropped 2 bases and J dropped 4; count of bases not matched to a gene: 4. CDR3 length: 15 residues. Written as DNA, the CDR3 is TGTGCCAGCAGCTTACTTGCGGGAGGGTCAGATACGCAGTATTTT. Its protein product is CASSLLAGGSDTQYF. The full variable domain, its missing parts supplied by reference TRBV7-9 and TRBJ2-3, is DTGVSQNPRHKITKRGQNVTFRCDPISEHNRLYWYRQTLGQGPEFLTYFQNEAQLEKSRLLSDRFSAERPKGSFSTLEIQRTEQGDSAMYLCASSLLAGGSDTQYFGPGTRLTVL.

This chain joins TRBV15 and TRBJ2-3; 7 bases line up with TRBD2. This CDR3 is built from 15 residues. CDR1 is LNHNV and CDR2 is YYDKDF in the germline V gene (reference sequence). J lost 6 bases, V lost 1 base, and 7 bases had no gene match. The CDR3 DNA sequence: TGTGCCACCAGCAGAGCGGCGGGAGTCTCGGATACGCAGTATTTT. Its translation is CATSRAAGVSDTQYF.

This clone was observed a handful of times. Within the sample, other DNA sequences also encode this same CDR3. The chain employs TRBV6-5 and TRBJ2-7, with 8 nucleotides matching TRBD2. Germline V CDR1 and CDR2: MNHEY, SVGAGI. With V trimmed by 5 bases and J by 3 bases, 3 bases remained unmatched. The CDR3 loop spans 13 amino acids. This CDR3 is CASSRTSSYEQYF. CDR3 nucleotides: TGTGCCAGCAGTAGGACTAGCAGCTACGAGCAGTACTTC.

V gene TRBV4-3 combines with J gene TRBJ1-4; D gene unclear. The CDR3 length is 15 residues. Trimming cost V 3 bases and J 8 bases, with 16 bases left between them. Germline V gene lookup returns CDR1 LGHNA and CDR2 YSLEER. CDR3 in amino acids: CASSQAGSLEEKLFF. The CDR3 DNA reads TGCGCCAGCAGCCAGGCGGGATCATTAGAGGAAAAACTGTTTTTT.

The gene calls are TRBV10-3 and TRBJ2-7; 14 nucleotides line up with TRBD2. CDR3 length: 19 amino acids. The V and J ends lost 3 bases and 3 bases, in that order; junction bases with no gene match: 13. CDR1 is ENHRY, CDR2 SYGVKD, per germline. CDR3 region: CAISDLRPRLAGGVYEQYF. In DNA form, the CDR3 reads TGTGCCATCAGTGACCTCCGGCCGCGACTAGCGGGGGGGGTCTACGAGCAGTACTTC.

The chain joins TRBV5-4 to TRBJ2-1, with 8 bases lining up with TRBD2. Germline values: CDR1 SGHNT, CDR2 YYREEE (reference sequence). The CDR3 runs to 15 residues. The trim removed 1 base at V and 6 bases at J, leaving 6 bases unmatched. CDR3 amino acids: CASSLWLAGSNEQFF. DNA for the CDR3: TGTGCCAGCAGCTTGTGGCTAGCGGGTTCCAATGAGCAGTTCTTC.

This rearrangement joins TRBV6-1 to TRBJ2-1, with 9 bases aligning to TRBD2. CDR1 is MNHNS, CDR2 SASEGT, per germline. The CDR3 has 14 amino acids. The V and J ends lost 2 bases and 9 bases, in that order; junction bases with no gene match: 5. CDR3 nucleotide sequence: TGTGCCAGCAGTGAACCGACTAGCGGAATTGAGCAGTTCTTC. Protein product: CASSEPTSGIEQFF.

This clone was detected once. V is TRBV27 and J is TRBJ2-1, with D maybe TRBD2 (5 bases). This CDR3 comprises 15 residues. Germline-derived CDR1 and CDR2 are MNHEY and SMNVEV (reference sequence). Trimming pared 2 bases from V and 6 bases from J, leaving 14 bases between. CDR3 in amino acids: CASSLRGDAVNEQFF. For the CDR3, the DNA is TGTGCCAGCAGTTTACGGGGAGATGCGGTCAATGAGCAGTTCTTC.

This chain joins TRBV27 and TRBJ2-1; tentative D call: TRBD2 (5 bases). V was pared by 6 bases and J by 1 base, with 13 bases between. CDR3 size: 15 residues. CDR1 MNHEY and CDR2 SMNVEV come from the germline V gene (reference sequence). DNA for the CDR3: TGTGCCAGCAGATTAATAGCGCTTTCCTACAATGAGCAGTTCTTC. Translating it yields CASRLIALSYNEQFF.

The rearrangement joins TRBV15 to TRBJ1-5; 7 positions agree with TRBD1. The germline CDR1 and CDR2 sequences are LNHNV and YYDKDF (reference sequence). V was clipped by 0 bases and J by 4 bases; unmatched bases: 6. CDR3 size: 16 residues. The CDR3 spells CATSREGTARNQPQHF. In DNA, the CDR3 is TGTGCCACCAGCAGAGAAGGGACAGCCCGTAATCAGCCCCAGCATTTT.

This clone came up a few times. This chain joins TRBV9 and TRBJ1-2; 7 bases match TRBD1. The germline CDR1 and CDR2 sequences are SGDLS and YYNGEE. The CDR3 runs to 13 residues. Losses at the gene ends were 3 bases for V and 4 bases for J; bases not matched to a gene: 3. The CDR3 bases are TGTGCCAGCAGCGCAGGGGACAGCTATGGCTACACCTTC. This gives the protein CASSAGDSYGYTF.

The chain couples TRBV7-6 to TRBJ1-5, with unresolved D. The CDR3 loop spans 14 amino acids. Per germline, CDR1 SGHVS and CDR2 FNYEAQ. Trimming stripped 3 bases from V and 3 bases from J, with 9 bases between. The CDR3 sequence is CASSFDGDNQPQHF. DNA for the CDR3: TGTGCCAGCAGCTTCGACGGGGACAATCAGCCCCAGCATTTT.